These 13 T cell receptor beta chains originate from one sample sequenced in a study of cytomegalovirus exposure and HLA in healthy donors. PCR employed 60 Vbeta and 13 Jbeta primers. The repertoire was sequenced with immunoSEQ multiplex PCR; TCRdb's copy has only in-frame clones and lacks some. In the table there are 140,000 to 150,000 clones, roughly 70% of which are singletons. Sequences were obtained from PBMCs. The source of these receptors is a man aged 30 to 45 in good health and CMV-seronegative.

This chain joins TRBV5-1 and TRBJ2-7; 9 positions agree with TRBD1. V lost 3 bases, J lost 6 bases, and 7 bases stayed unmatched. The CDR3 is 14 amino acids. Germline CDR1 reads SGHRS; CDR2 reads YFSETQ. The CDR3 protein is CASSSRDRVLEQYF. In DNA, the CDR3 is TGCGCCAGCAGCTCACGGGACAGGGTTCTCGAGCAGTACTTC.

This clone was observed once. This chain links TRBV5-1 with TRBJ1-3; D uncertain. Trimming pared 4 bases from V and 1 base from J, leaving 6 bases between. Looked up from germline, CDR1 is SGHRS and CDR2 is YFSETQ. CDR3 length equals 13 residues. The CDR3 DNA is TGCGCCAGCAGCATAGAATCTGGAAACACCATATATTTT. It is translated as CASSIESGNTIYF.

This rearrangement joins TRBV10-3 to TRBJ1-2, with 7 positions matching TRBD1. Germline loops: CDR1 ENHRY, CDR2 SYGVKD. The length of the CDR3 is 15 residues. J was trimmed by 3 bases and V by 6 bases; bases with no gene match: 10. The CDR3 here is CAISPPTGPYYGYTF. The CDR3 DNA is TGTGCCATCAGCCCCCCGACAGGGCCTTACTATGGCTACACCTTC.

The chain links TRBV19 to TRBJ2-2, with 7 positions matching TRBD1. Germline trimming cut 6 bases from V and 0 bases from J; bases unmatched to any gene: 7. The germline V gene has CDR1 LNHDA and CDR2 SQIVND (reference sequence). This CDR3 spans 16 amino acids. In DNA form, the CDR3 reads TGTGCCAGTAGCCCTCGGGGACAGTCGAACACCGGGGAGCTGTTTTTT. Encoded protein: CASSPRGQSNTGELFF.

V is TRBV5-1 and J is TRBJ2-5; 12 bases match TRBD1. The CDR3 is made up of 16 amino acids. Germline assignment: CDR1 SGHRS and CDR2 YFSETQ. V dropped 3 bases and J dropped 5; count of bases not matched to a gene: 8. CDR3: CASSSGTGGIRETQYF. In nucleotides, the CDR3 is TGCGCCAGCAGCTCCGGGACAGGGGGCATTCGCGAGACCCAGTACTTC.

This clone was found a few times. V is TRBV18 and J is TRBJ2-7, with 8 nucleotides matching TRBD1. From germline, CDR1 is KGHSH and CDR2 LQKENI. Germline trimming cut 6 bases from V and 7 bases from J; bases unmatched to any gene: 8. CDR3 size: 13 residues. The CDR3 here is CASSRDRSSEQYF. The CDR3 bases are TGTGCCAGCTCCCGGGACAGGAGCTCTGAGCAGTACTTC.

The J gene is TRBJ2-2, the V gene TRBV4-1; 11 positions match TRBD2. V shed 3 bases, J shed 4 bases, and the junction held 7 bases outside the gene matches. CDR3 length equals 17 residues. Germline loops: CDR1 MGHRA, CDR2 YSYEKL. CDR3 sequence reads: CASSQLLAGAGTGELFF. DNA of the CDR3: TGCGCCAGCAGCCAGTTACTAGCGGGGGCGGGCACCGGGGAGCTGTTTTTT.

The chain combines TRBV21-1 with TRBJ2-1; the table's D gene call, TRBD2, was not cross checked with the DNA. TRBV21-1 is assigned pseudogene status. The CDR3 is 16 residues long. The CDR3 reads CASSKHLAVFYNEQFF. CDR3 coding DNA: TGTGCCAGCAGCAAACACCTAGCGGTCTTTTACAATGAGCAGTTCTTC.

This sequence joins TRBV7-2 and TRBJ2-1, with 11 bases matching TRBD2. This CDR3 is 15 amino acids long. Germline CDR1 is SGHTA and CDR2 is FQGNSA. The V gene end was trimmed by 3 bases and the J gene end by 7 bases; junction bases not matched to a gene: 5. The CDR3: CASSFGSSGRNEQFF. CDR3 nucleotide sequence: TGTGCCAGCAGCTTTGGATCTAGCGGGAGGAATGAGCAGTTCTTC.

CDR3 nucleotides: TGCGCCAGCAGTGAATGGACAGGGCAAGAGACCCAGTACTTC. Translation gives CASSEWTGQETQYF. The rearrangement uses TRBV10-2 and TRBJ2-5, with 8 bases that match TRBD1. Germline values: CDR1 WSHSY, CDR2 SAAADI. The CDR3 extends over 14 amino acids. The trim removed 3 bases at V and 2 bases at J, leaving 2 bases unmatched.

This clone was detected once. The chain couples TRBV6-5 to TRBJ1-5, with D perhaps TRBD1 (5 bases). With 0 bases removed from V and 1 base from J, the gap between germline ends came to 7 bases. Germline V lookup: CDR1 MNHEY, CDR2 SVGAGI. This CDR3 contains 15 residues. CDR3 residues: CASSYSAGSNQPQHF. The CDR3 region has the DNA TGTGCCAGCAGTTACTCAGCAGGGAGCAATCAGCCCCAGCATTTT.

The genes are TRBV5-6 and TRBJ2-1; no clear D gene. The CDR3 is 14 amino acids. Germline loops: CDR1 SGHDT, CDR2 YYEEEE. Trimming removed 5 bases from V and 0 bases from J, with 9 bases in between. The CDR3 spells CASSRGDSYNEQFF. CDR3 nucleotide sequence: TGTGCCAGCAGTCGCGGAGACTCCTACAATGAGCAGTTCTTC.

The chain combines TRBV11-3 with TRBJ2-1, with 7 bases identical to TRBD2. After removal of 4 bases from V and 8 bases from J, the junction contained 5 bases not matched to a gene. The CDR3 has 13 residues. The germline V gene has CDR1 SGHNT and CDR2 YENEEA. The CDR3 reads CASSSTSDHEQFF. The CDR3 bases are TGTGCCAGCAGCTCTACTAGCGACCATGAGCAGTTCTTC.